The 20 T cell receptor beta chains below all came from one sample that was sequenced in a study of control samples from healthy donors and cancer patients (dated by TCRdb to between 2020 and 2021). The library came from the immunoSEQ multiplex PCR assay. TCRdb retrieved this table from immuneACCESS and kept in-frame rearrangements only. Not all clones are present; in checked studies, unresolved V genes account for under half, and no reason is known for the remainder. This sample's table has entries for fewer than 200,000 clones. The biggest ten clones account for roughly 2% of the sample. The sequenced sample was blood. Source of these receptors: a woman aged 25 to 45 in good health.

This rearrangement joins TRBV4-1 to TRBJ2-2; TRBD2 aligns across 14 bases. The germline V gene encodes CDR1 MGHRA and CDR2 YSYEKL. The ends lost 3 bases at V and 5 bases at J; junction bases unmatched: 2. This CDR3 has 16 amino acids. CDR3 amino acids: CASSHGTSGGTGELFF. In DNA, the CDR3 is TGCGCCAGCAGCCATGGGACTAGCGGGGGAACCGGGGAGCTGTTTTTT.

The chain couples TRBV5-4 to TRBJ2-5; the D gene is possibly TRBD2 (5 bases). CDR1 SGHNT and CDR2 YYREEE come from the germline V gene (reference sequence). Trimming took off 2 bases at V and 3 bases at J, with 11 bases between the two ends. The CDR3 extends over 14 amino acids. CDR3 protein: CASSLAPREETQYF. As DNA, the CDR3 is TGTGCCAGCAGCTTAGCCCCGAGGGAAGAGACCCAGTACTTC.

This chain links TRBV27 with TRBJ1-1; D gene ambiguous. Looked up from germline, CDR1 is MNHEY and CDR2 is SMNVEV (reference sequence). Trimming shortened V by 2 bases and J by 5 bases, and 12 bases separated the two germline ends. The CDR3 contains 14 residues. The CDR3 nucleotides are TGTGCCAGCAGTTTACGACCGGCTATGACTGAAGCTTTCTTT. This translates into CASSLRPAMTEAFF.

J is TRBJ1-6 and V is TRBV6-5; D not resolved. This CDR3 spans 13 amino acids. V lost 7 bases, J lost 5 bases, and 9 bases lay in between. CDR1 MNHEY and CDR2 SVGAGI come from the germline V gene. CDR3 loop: CASTGPNNSPLHF. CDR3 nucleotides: TGTGCCAGCACCGGGCCTAATAATTCACCCCTCCACTTT.

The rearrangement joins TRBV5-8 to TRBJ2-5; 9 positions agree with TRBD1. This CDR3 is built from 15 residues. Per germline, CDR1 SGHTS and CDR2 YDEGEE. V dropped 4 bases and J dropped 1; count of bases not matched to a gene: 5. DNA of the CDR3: TGTGCCAGCAGCCCCGGGACAGGGTTCCAAGAGACCCAGTACTTC. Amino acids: CASSPGTGFQETQYF.

CDR3 region: CAIQGPMQETQYF. CDR3 DNA: TGTGCCATCCAGGGCCCTATGCAAGAGACCCAGTACTTC. The V and J genes are TRBV10-3 and TRBJ2-5, with D tentatively TRBD1 (5 bases). The V and J ends lost 8 bases and 2 bases respectively, with 12 bases between them. Germline assignment: CDR1 ENHRY and CDR2 SYGVKD. The CDR3 is 13 residues long.

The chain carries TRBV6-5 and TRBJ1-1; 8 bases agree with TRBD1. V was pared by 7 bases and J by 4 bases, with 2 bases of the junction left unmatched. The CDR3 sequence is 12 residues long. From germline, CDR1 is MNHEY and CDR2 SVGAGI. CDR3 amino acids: CASKQGGTEAFF. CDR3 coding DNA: TGTGCCAGCAAACAGGGGGGCACTGAAGCTTTCTTT.

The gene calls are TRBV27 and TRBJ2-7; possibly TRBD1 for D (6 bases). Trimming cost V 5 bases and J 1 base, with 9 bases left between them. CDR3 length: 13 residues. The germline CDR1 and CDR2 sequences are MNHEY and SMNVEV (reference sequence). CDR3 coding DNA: TGTGCCAGCAGTCAGACAGGTTCCTACGAGCAGTACTTC. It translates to CASSQTGSYEQYF.

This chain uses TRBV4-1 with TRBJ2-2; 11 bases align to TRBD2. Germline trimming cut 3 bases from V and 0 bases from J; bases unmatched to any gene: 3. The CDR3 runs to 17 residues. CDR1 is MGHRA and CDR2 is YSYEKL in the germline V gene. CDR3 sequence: CASSHPGLAANTGELFF. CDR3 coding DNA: TGCGCCAGCAGCCATCCGGGACTAGCGGCGAACACCGGGGAGCTGTTTTTT.

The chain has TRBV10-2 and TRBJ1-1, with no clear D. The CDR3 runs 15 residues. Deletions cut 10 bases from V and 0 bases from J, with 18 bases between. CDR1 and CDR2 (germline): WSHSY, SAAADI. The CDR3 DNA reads TGCGCCACTCTCCCCACGGAGGGATTGAACACTGAAGCTTTCTTT. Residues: CATLPTEGLNTEAFF.

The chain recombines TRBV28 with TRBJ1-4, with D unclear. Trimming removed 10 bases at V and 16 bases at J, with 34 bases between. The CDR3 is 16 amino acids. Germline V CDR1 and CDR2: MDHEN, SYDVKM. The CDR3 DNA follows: TGTGCCACCCTAAGAAGAAGGGAGCCTAAGTTTCGGGTATGGTTTTTT. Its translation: CATLRRREPKFRVWFF.

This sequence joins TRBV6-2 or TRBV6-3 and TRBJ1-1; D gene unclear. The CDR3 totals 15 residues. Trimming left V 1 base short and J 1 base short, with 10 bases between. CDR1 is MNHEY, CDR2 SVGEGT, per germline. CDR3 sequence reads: CASSYLGAGNTEAFF. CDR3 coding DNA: TGTGCCAGCAGTTACTTAGGTGCGGGGAACACTGAAGCTTTCTTT.

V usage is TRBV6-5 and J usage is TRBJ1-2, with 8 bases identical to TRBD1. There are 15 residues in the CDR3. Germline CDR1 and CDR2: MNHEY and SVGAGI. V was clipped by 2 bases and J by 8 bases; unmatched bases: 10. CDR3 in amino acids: CASSYGPGGGNGYTF. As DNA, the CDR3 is TGTGCCAGCAGTTACGGGCCAGGGGGCGGGAACGGCTACACCTTC.

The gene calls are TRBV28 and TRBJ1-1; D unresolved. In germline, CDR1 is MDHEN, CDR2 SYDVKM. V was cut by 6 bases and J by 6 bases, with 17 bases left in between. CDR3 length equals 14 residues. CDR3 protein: CASSTQRTSSEAFF. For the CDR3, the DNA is TGTGCCAGCAGCACTCAGCGGACGTCCTCTGAAGCTTTCTTT.

In nucleotides, the CDR3 is TGTGCCAGCAGCCCCGATTTGGACAGTACAGATACGCAGTATTTT. Protein product: CASSPDLDSTDTQYF. V is TRBV5-4 and J is TRBJ2-3; the D gene is possibly TRBD1 (6 bases). Germline V CDR1 and CDR2: SGHNT, YYREEE (reference sequence). The V end was cut by 4 bases, the J end by 3 bases, with 15 bases between. The CDR3 is 15 amino acids.

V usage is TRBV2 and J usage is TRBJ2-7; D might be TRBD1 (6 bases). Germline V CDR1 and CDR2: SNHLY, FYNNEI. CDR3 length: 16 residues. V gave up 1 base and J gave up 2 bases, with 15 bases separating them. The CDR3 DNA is TGTGCCAGCAGTGAAGTCACAAGGGGGTCGACCTACGAGCAGTACTTC. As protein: CASSEVTRGSTYEQYF.

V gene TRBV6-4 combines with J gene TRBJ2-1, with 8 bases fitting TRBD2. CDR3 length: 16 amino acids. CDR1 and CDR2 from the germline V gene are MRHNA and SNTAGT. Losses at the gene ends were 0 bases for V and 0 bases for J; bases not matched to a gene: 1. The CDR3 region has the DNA TGTGCCAGCAGTGACTCACGGGGGGGCTCCTACAATGAGCAGTTCTTC. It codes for CASSDSRGGSYNEQFF.

The CDR3 reads CSAIAQGDGYTF. The CDR3 coding sequence is TGCAGCGCGATCGCCCAGGGGGATGGCTACACCTTC. The chain couples TRBV29-1 to TRBJ1-2; 7 bases agree with TRBD1. Germline V gene lookup returns CDR1 SQVTM and CDR2 ANQGSEA. The CDR3 is made up of 12 amino acids. After removal of 7 bases from V and 6 bases from J, the junction contained 8 bases not matched to a gene.

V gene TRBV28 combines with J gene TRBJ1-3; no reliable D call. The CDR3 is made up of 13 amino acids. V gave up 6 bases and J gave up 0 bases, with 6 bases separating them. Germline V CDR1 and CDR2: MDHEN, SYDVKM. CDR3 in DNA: TGTGCCAGCAGGGCTAACTCTGGAAACACCATATATTTT. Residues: CASRANSGNTIYF.

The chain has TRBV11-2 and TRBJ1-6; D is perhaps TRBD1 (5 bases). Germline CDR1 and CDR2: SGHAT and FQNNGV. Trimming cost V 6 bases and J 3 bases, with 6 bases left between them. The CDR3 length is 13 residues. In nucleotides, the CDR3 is TGTGCCAGCAGGGACATCTATAATTCACCCCTCCACTTT. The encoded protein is CASRDIYNSPLHF.